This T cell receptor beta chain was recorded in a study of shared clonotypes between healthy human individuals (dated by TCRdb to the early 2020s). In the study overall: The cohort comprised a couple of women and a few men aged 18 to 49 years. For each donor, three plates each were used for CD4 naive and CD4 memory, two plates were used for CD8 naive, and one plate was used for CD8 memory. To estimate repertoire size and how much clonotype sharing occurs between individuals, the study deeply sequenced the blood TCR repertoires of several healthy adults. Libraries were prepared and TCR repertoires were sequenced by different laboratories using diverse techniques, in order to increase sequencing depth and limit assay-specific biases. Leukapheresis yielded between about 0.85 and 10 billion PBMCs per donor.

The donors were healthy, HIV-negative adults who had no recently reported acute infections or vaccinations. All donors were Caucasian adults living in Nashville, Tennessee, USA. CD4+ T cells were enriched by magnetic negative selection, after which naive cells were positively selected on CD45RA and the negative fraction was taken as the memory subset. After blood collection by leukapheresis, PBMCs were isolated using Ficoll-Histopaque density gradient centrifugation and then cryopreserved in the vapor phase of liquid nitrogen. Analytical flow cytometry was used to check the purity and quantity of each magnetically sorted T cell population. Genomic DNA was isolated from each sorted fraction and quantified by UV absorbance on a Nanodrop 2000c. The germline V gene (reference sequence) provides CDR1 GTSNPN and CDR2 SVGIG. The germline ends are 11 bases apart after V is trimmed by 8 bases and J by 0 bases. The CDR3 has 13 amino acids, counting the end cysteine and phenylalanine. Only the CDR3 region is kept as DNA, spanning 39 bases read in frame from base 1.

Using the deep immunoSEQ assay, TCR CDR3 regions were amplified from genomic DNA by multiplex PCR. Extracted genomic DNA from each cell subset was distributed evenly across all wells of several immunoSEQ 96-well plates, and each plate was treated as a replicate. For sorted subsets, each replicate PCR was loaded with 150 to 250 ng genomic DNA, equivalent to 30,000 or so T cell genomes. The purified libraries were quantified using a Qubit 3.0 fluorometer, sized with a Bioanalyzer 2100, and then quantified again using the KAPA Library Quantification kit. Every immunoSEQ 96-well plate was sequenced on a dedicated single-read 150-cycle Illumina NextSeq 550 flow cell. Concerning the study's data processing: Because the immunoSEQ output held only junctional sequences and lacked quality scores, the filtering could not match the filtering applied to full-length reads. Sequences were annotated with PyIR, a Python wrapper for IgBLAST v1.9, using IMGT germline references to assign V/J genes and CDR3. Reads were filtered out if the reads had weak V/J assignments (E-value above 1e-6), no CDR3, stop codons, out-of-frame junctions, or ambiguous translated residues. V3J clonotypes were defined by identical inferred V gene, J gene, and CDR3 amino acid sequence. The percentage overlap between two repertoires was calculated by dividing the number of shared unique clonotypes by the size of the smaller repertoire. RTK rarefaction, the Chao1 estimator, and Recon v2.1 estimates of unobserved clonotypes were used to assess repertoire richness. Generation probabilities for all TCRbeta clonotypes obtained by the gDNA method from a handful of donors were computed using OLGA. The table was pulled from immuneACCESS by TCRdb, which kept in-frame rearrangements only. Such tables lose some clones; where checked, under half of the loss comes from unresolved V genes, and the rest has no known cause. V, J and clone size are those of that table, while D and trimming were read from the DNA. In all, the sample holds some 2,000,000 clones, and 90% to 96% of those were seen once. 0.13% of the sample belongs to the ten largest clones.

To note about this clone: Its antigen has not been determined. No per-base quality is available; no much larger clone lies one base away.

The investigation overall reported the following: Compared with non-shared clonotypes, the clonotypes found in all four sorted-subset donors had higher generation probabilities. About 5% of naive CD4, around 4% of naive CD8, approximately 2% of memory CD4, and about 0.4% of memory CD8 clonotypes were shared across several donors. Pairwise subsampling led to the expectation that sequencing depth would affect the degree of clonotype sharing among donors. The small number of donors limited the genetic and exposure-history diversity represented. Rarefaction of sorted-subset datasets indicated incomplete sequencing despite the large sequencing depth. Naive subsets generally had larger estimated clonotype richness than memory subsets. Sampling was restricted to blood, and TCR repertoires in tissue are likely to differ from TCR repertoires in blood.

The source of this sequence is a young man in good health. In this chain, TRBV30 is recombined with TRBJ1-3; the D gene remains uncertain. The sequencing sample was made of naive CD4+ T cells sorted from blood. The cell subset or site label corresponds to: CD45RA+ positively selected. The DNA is TGTGCCAAGGACGGTTTCTCTGGAAACACCATATATTTT. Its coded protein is CAKDGFSGNTIYF.